Below are 27 T cell receptor beta chains sequenced from a single sample in a study of cytomegalovirus exposure and HLA in healthy donors. PCR was performed using 60 Vbeta and 13 Jbeta primers. The protocol was immunoSEQ multiplex PCR, while the TCRdb copy is restricted to in-frame clones and leaves out a portion. Among about 170,000 clones listed, roughly four fifths were seen once. The sample was PBMCs. The receptors come from a girl aged 10 to 17 in good health and CMV-seropositive.

The chain employs TRBV5-1 and TRBJ1-2; D may be TRBD1 (5 bases). Germline V gene data show CDR1 as SGHRS and CDR2 as YFSETQ. V was pared by 0 bases and J by 1 base, with 7 bases between. The CDR3 covers 14 residues. As DNA, the CDR3 is TGCGCCAGCAGCTTGGGGGGGGATAACTATGGCTACACCTTC. Translating it yields CASSLGGDNYGYTF.

This clone has just one count. V is TRBV5-6 and J is TRBJ1-5; D perhaps matches TRBD1 (5 bases). CDR1 is SGHDT, CDR2 YYEEEE, per germline. V was shortened by 4 bases and J by 0 bases, with 11 bases between the two germline ends. The CDR3 extends over 15 amino acids. In DNA, the CDR3 is TGTGCCAGCAGCCGGGGGGGATATAGCAATCAGCCCCAGCATTTT. Translating gives CASSRGGYSNQPQHF.

This chain uses TRBV11-2 with TRBJ2-2; 9 bases match TRBD2. Germline-derived CDR1 and CDR2 are SGHAT and FQNNGV. Unmatched junction bases numbered 13, after V lost 6 bases and J lost 5 bases. CDR3 size: 17 residues. CDR3: CASRSLLAGIATGELFF. The CDR3 coding sequence is TGTGCCAGCAGGAGCCTCCTAGCGGGGATAGCTACCGGGGAGCTGTTTTTT.

The chain recombines TRBV9 with TRBJ1-5; TRBD1 agrees at 7 bases. Unmatched junction bases numbered 7, after V lost 4 bases and J lost 3 bases. The germline CDR1 and CDR2 sequences are SGDLS and YYNGEE. The CDR3 is made up of 15 amino acids. CDR3 sequence: CASSTNDRVNQPQHF. The CDR3 bases are TGTGCCAGCAGCACCAACGACAGGGTCAATCAGCCCCAGCATTTT.

This clone was observed once. The rearrangement uses TRBV2 and TRBJ2-7; D uncertain. The V gene lost 8 bases and the J gene lost 3 bases, with 14 bases spanning the gap. Germline CDR1 is SNHLY and CDR2 is FYNNEI. The CDR3 runs to 13 residues. The CDR3 is CASSIPADYEQYF. The DNA for the CDR3 is TGTGCCAGCTCCATCCCCGCGGACTACGAGCAGTACTTC.

The V gene is TRBV6-1, the J gene TRBJ2-7; 9 nucleotides agree with TRBD1. CDR1 and CDR2 from the germline V gene are MNHNS and SASEGT. This CDR3 is 13 amino acids long. The junction had 4 bases not matched to a gene; V was cut back by 7 bases and J by 3 bases. Written as DNA, the CDR3 is TGTGCCAGCACCCAGACAGGGGGCTACGAGCAGTACTTC. Translation: CASTQTGGYEQYF.

The chain employs TRBV4-1 and TRBJ1-1; D possibly corresponds to TRBD1 (5 bases). Trimming pared 3 bases from V and 0 bases from J, leaving 8 bases between. This CDR3 region has 14 residues. CDR1 is MGHRA, CDR2 YSYEKL, per germline. The CDR3 loop reads CASSQRQMNTEAFF. As DNA, the CDR3 is TGCGCCAGCAGCCAGAGACAGATGAACACTGAAGCTTTCTTT.

This sequence joins TRBV11-3 and TRBJ2-4, with D possibly being TRBD1 (6 bases). The V and J ends lost 5 bases and 0 bases respectively, with 17 bases between them. CDR3 length equals 17 residues. Looked up from germline, CDR1 is SGHNT and CDR2 is YENEEA. In DNA, the CDR3 is TGTGCCAGCAGCCGCGCTAACAGGGACCTAGCCAAAAACATTCAGTACTTC. Translated: CASSRANRDLAKNIQYF.

This clone was detected only a few times. This chain links TRBV5-4 with TRBJ1-1, with a tentative D call TRBD1 (6 bases). The CDR3 is 14 residues long. With 4 bases removed from V and 1 base from J, the gap between germline ends came to 11 bases. Germline assignment: CDR1 SGHNT and CDR2 YYREEE (reference sequence). The CDR3 reads CASSDPGANTEAFF. As DNA, the CDR3 is TGTGCCAGCAGCGACCCAGGGGCGAACACTGAAGCTTTCTTT.

This clone was seen only once. This chain connects TRBV29-1 to TRBJ2-2, with TRBD1 as a possible D gene (6 bases). The CDR3 sequence is 14 residues long. Trimming removed 3 bases at V and 4 bases at J, with 12 bases between. The germline CDR1 and CDR2 sequences are SQVTM and ANQGSEA. The CDR3 DNA follows: TGCAGCGTTGACTGGGGGCGCGGCACCGGGGAGCTGTTTTTT. It specifies CSVDWGRGTGELFF.

V is TRBV27 and J is TRBJ2-7, with 8 bases fitting TRBD1. V was pared by 5 bases and J by 3 bases, with 9 bases of the junction left unmatched. This CDR3 is 15 amino acids long. Germline CDR1 is MNHEY and CDR2 is SMNVEV (reference sequence). The CDR3 bases are TGTGCCAGCAGTGCCCCGACAGGGGCCCACTACGAGCAGTACTTC. Its translation: CASSAPTGAHYEQYF.

The chain couples TRBV7-2 to TRBJ1-4; unclear D gene. There are 14 residues in the CDR3. V lost 6 bases to trimming and J lost 7 bases, with 15 bases between them. Per the germline V gene, CDR1 is SGHTA and CDR2 is FQGNSA. The DNA for the CDR3 is TGTGCCAGCAGAGTCGGAGTAAGCAGTGAAAAACTGTTTTTT. Protein sequence: CASRVGVSSEKLFF. Based on the CDR3 plus reference TRBV7-2 and TRBJ1-4, the full variable domain is GAGVSQSPSNKVTEKGKDVELRCDPISGHTALYWYRQSLGQGLEFLIYFQGNSAPDKSGLPSDRFSAERTGGSVSTLTIQRTQQEDSAVYLCASRVGVSSEKLFFGSGTQLSVL.

The rearrangement uses TRBV12-5 and TRBJ1-5; 7 bases are shared with TRBD1. CDR1 and CDR2 from the germline V gene are LGHNT and FRNRAP. V dropped 0 bases and J dropped 4; count of bases not matched to a gene: 9. This CDR3 is built from 17 residues. As DNA, the CDR3 is TGTGCTAGTGGTTTGGTCGTCTGGGACAGAGATAATCAGCCCCAGCATTTT. Translated, it gives CASGLVVWDRDNQPQHF.

CDR3 region: CASSSGQGSEQYF. The DNA for the CDR3 is TGTGCCAGCAGCTCCGGACAGGGGAGCGAGCAGTACTTC. The chain employs TRBV7-3 and TRBJ2-7, with TRBD1 matching over 9 bases. The CDR3 has 13 residues. CDR1 is SGHTA, CDR2 FQGTGA, per germline. J was trimmed by 6 bases and V by 4 bases; bases with no gene match: 4. The whole variable domain, remainder taken from reference TRBV7-3 and TRBJ2-7, is GAGVSQTPSNKVTEKGKYVELRCDPISGHTALYWYRQSLGQGPEFLIYFQGTGAADDSGLPNDRFFAVRPEGSVSTLKIQRTERGDSAVYLCASSSGQGSEQYFGPGTRLTVT.

V is TRBV25-1 and J is TRBJ2-2, with 8 bases that match TRBD1. The CDR3 loop spans 15 amino acids. V was pared by 3 bases and J by 4 bases, with 4 bases of the junction left unmatched. CDR1 is MGHDK and CDR2 is SYGVNS in the germline V gene. The CDR3 region is CASSDPTGATGELFF. CDR3 sequence (DNA): TGTGCCAGCAGTGATCCGACAGGGGCCACCGGGGAGCTGTTTTTT.

This clone was detected only a few times. The J gene is TRBJ1-1, the V gene TRBV4-2, with D unresolved. V was shortened by 8 bases and J by 4 bases, with 14 bases between the two germline ends. Germline CDR1 and CDR2: LGHNA and YNFKEQ. This CDR3 spans 13 amino acids. The CDR3 DNA sequence: TGTGCCAGCGGTGGAGTCGAATTCACTGAAGCTTTCTTT. Translation: CASGGVEFTEAFF.

J is TRBJ2-5 and V is TRBV10-2; the match to TRBD2 covers 9 bases. CDR1 is WSHSY, CDR2 SAAADI, per germline. Germline trimming cut 8 bases from V and 8 bases from J; bases unmatched to any gene: 12. The CDR3 is 14 residues long. Here the CDR3 DNA reads TGCGCCAGCGCTCGAGTAGCGGGGGCTCACACCCAGTACTTC. Amino acid sequence: CASARVAGAHTQYF.

The J gene is TRBJ2-2, the V gene TRBV7-3; D not certain. Per the germline V gene, CDR1 is SGHTA and CDR2 is FQGTGA. The CDR3 is made up of 12 amino acids. The V and J ends lost 4 bases and 3 bases respectively, with 3 bases between them. The CDR3 region has the DNA TGTGCCAGCAGCTCTTACACCGGGGAGCTGTTTTTT. Translated: CASSSYTGELFF.

The chain is built from TRBV13 and TRBJ2-7; perhaps TRBD1 as D (6 bases). From germline, CDR1 is PRHDT and CDR2 FYEKMQ (reference sequence). This CDR3 has 16 residues. V dropped 8 bases and J dropped 1 base, with 21 bases sitting between them. The CDR3 coding sequence is TGTGCCAGCTCCGGCAGGGGATCTCTTCTATCCTACGAGCAGTACTTC. Translation gives CASSGRGSLLSYEQYF.

The genes are TRBV14 and TRBJ2-1; TRBD1 aligns across 9 bases. Germline CDR1 is SGHDN and CDR2 is FVKESK. Trimming at V came to 6 bases and at J to 2 bases, leaving 5 bases not matched to a gene. CDR3 length: 15 amino acids. The CDR3 DNA is TGTGCCAGCAGAGCCGGGACAGGGCCCTACAATGAGCAGTTCTTC. It codes for CASRAGTGPYNEQFF. The full variable domain, with the rest looked up from reference TRBV14 and TRBJ2-1, is EAGVTQFPSHSVIEKGQTVTLRCDPISGHDNLYWYRRVMGKEIKFLLHFVKESKQDESGMPNNRFLAERTGGTYSTLKVQPAELEDSGVYFCASRAGTGPYNEQFFGPGTRLTVL.

This clone was detected only once. The V call is TRBV27, the J call TRBJ2-7; TRBD1 is a possible D gene (6 bases). Germline CDR1 and CDR2: MNHEY and SMNVEV (reference sequence). The CDR3 runs to 13 residues. The V end was cut by 5 bases, the J end by 6 bases, with 14 bases between. The CDR3 spells CASSVGQGSEQYF. The CDR3 nucleotides are TGTGCCAGCAGTGTGGGGCAGGGGAGCGAGCAGTACTTC.

The chain joins TRBV19 to TRBJ1-6; D is possibly TRBD1 (6 bases). Trimming cost V 4 bases and J 6 bases, with 10 bases left between them. The CDR3 length is 14 residues. Germline CDR1 LNHDA, CDR2 SQIVND (reference sequence). The CDR3, as DNA: TGTGCCAGTAGTAGGGACATCTCTAATTCACCCCTCCACTTT. It specifies CASSRDISNSPLHF.

The chain links TRBV5-1 to TRBJ2-1; unclear D gene. V was pared by 4 bases and J by 5 bases, with 10 bases between. The length of the CDR3 is 13 residues. The germline V gene encodes CDR1 SGHRS and CDR2 YFSETQ. The DNA of the CDR3 is TGCGCCAGCAGCCTTCTATATAACAATGAGCAGTTCTTC. This translates into CASSLLYNNEQFF.

The chain recombines TRBV9 with TRBJ2-2; 14 bases align to TRBD2. Trimming removed 4 bases from V and 8 bases from J; junction bases left unmatched: 7. This CDR3 spans 16 amino acids. In germline, CDR1 is SGDLS, CDR2 YYNGEE. The CDR3 sequence: CASSRRTSGGSGELFF. The DNA of the CDR3 is TGTGCCAGCAGCCGAAGGACTAGCGGGGGGTCGGGGGAGCTGTTTTTT.

The CDR3 DNA follows: TGTGCCAGCAGTTCGTACAGGGGGCTCAATGAGCAGTTCTTC. Translating it yields CASSSYRGLNEQFF. The V and J genes are TRBV6-1 and TRBJ2-1; 9 nucleotides line up with TRBD1. Trimming cost V 5 bases and J 6 bases; bases outside gene matches: 5. The CDR3 contains 14 residues. The germline CDR1 and CDR2 sequences are MNHNS and SASEGT.

V is TRBV11-3 and J is TRBJ2-7; D not certain. V was trimmed by 1 base and J by 1 base, leaving 5 bases between them. Germline V gene sequence: CDR1 SGHNT, CDR2 YENEEA. The CDR3 runs to 13 residues. The CDR3: CASSLGPSYEQYF. The CDR3 DNA follows: TGTGCCAGCAGCTTAGGGCCTTCCTACGAGCAGTACTTC. The variable domain in full, completed from reference TRBV11-3 and TRBJ2-7, reads EAGVVQSPRYKIIEKKQPVAFWCNPISGHNTLYWYLQNLGQGPELLIRYENEEAVDDSQLPKDRFSAERLKGVDSTLKIQPAELGDSAVYLCASSLGPSYEQYFGPGTRLTVT.

The gene calls are TRBV9 and TRBJ1-2; a possible D gene is TRBD1 (5 bases). This CDR3 region has 17 residues. Per the germline V gene, CDR1 is SGDLS and CDR2 is YYNGEE. V was cut by 0 bases and J by 2 bases, with 17 bases left in between. CDR3: CASSVEITRGQNYGYTF. In nucleotides, the CDR3 is TGTGCCAGCAGCGTAGAAATTACAAGGGGCCAGAACTATGGCTACACCTTC.